This T cell receptor beta chain was profiled in a study of cytomegalovirus exposure and HLA in healthy donors. Study in general: Assignment to the Caucasian-associated ancestry cluster applied to 81% of the roughly 400 genotyped donors.

A remark on this clone: The target antigen is unknown.

Study outcomes and limitations: Earlier analysis found most TCR beta V segments productive about 90% or about 30% of the time. According to the study, around 180 TCR beta chains were cytomegalovirus-associated. It was taken for granted in presence/absence analyses that sequencing depth across donors was roughly uniform.

In the PCR, 60 Vbeta and 13 Jbeta primers were used. Measured with immunoSEQ multiplex PCR; TCRdb has only the in-frame clones, and not every one. The table has about 130,000 clones, about 81% seen once. Germline V gene data show CDR1 as MGHRA and CDR2 as YSYEKL. Trimming at V came to 0 bases and at J to 4 bases, leaving 4 bases not matched to a gene. The CDR3 extends over 16 amino acids. Sequencing used PBMCs. V usage is TRBV4-1 and J usage is TRBJ2-2; the match to TRBD2 covers 8 bases. The receptor was isolated from a woman aged 40 to 50 in good health and CMV-seropositive. CDR3 in DNA: TGCGCCAGCAGCCAAGACGACGCGGGAGGCACCGGGGAGCTGTTTTTT. Translation: CASSQDDAGGTGELFF.